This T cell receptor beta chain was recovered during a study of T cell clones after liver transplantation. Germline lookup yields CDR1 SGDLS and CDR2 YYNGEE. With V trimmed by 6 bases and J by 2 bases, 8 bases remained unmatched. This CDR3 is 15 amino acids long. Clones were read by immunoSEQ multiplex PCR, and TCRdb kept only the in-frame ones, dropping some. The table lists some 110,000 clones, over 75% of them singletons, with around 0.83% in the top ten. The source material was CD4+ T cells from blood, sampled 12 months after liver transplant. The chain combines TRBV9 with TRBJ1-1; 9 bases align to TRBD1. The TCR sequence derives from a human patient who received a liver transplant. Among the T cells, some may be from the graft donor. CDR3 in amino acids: CASTELGQGNTEAFF. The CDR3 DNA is TGTGCCAGCACCGAGCTGGGACAGGGTAACACTGAAGCTTTCTTT.